This TCR beta chain was captured in a study of cytomegalovirus exposure and HLA in healthy donors. CDR3 length equals 14 residues. Trimming took 1 base from V and 5 from J, leaving 11 bases between them. Germline CDR1 and CDR2: LGHNA and YSLEER. With 60 Vbeta and 13 Jbeta primers, the PCR was carried out. Repertoires were generated with immunoSEQ multiplex PCR, while TCRdb's copy carries only in-frame clones and drops some. The sample includes around 53,000 clones. This sequence joins TRBV4-3 and TRBJ2-5; the D gene is possibly TRBD2 (5 bases). The specimen was PBMCs. The TCR originated in a male donor in good health and CMV-seropositive. The CDR3, as DNA: TGCGCCAGCAGCCAAGTGGCGGGCTGGGAGACCCAGTACTTC. It specifies CASSQVAGWETQYF.